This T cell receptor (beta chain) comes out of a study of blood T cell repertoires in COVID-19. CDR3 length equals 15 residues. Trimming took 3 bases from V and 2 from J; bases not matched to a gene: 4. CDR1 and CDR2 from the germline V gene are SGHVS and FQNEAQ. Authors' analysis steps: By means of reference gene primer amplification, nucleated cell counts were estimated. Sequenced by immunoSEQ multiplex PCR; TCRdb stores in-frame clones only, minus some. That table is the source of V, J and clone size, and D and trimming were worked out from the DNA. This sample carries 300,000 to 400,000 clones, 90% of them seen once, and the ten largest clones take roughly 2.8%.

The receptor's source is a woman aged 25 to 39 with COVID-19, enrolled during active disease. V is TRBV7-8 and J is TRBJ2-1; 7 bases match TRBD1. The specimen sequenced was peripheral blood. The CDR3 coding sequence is TGTGCCAGCAGCTTGCAGGGGGTACCCTACAATGAGCAGTTCTTC. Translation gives CASSLQGVPYNEQFF.